These 24 T cell receptor beta chains were sequenced from one sample in a study of T cell responses to AZD1222 COVID-19 vaccine. Clones were read by immunoSEQ multiplex PCR, and TCRdb kept only the in-frame ones, dropping some. Of more than 95,000 clones listed, around nine tenths are singletons. Sequences were derived from peripheral blood, sampled on day 0 of MenACWY control vaccination. The receptors here all came from an adult in good health.

The V call is TRBV20-1, the J call TRBJ2-5; the D gene is possibly TRBD2 (6 bases). This CDR3 spans 11 amino acids. Germline V gives CDR1 DFQATT, CDR2 SNEGSKA (reference sequence). The V end lost 4 bases, the J end lost 5 bases, and 8 bases lay between the germline ends. The CDR3 protein is CSATGRETQYF. The CDR3 DNA reads TGCAGTGCTACAGGGAGGGAGACCCAGTACTTC.

V usage is TRBV4-3 and J usage is TRBJ2-1, with TRBD2 identical over 15 bases. The V gene's germline CDR1 is LGHNA and CDR2 YSLEER. The length of the CDR3 is 16 residues. V shed 3 bases, J shed 7 bases, and the junction held 4 bases outside the gene matches. CDR3 amino acids: CASSQGLAGGSNEQFF. The CDR3 region has the DNA TGCGCCAGCAGCCAGGGACTAGCGGGAGGATCTAATGAGCAGTTCTTC.

For this clone: One end of the junction is discordant with germline, which a read error may explain. The chain combines TRBV15 with TRBJ1-3; no firm D call. Germline CDR1 LNHNV, CDR2 YYDKDF (reference sequence). This CDR3 contains 12 residues. CDR3 loop: CATGSSGNTIYF. The CDR3 DNA follows: TGTGCCACCGGCAGCTCTGGAAACACCATATATTTT.

This clone appeared a single time. This chain connects TRBV2 to TRBJ1-2; no clear D. The CDR3 extends over 13 amino acids. Trimming pared 5 bases from V and 6 bases from J, leaving 13 bases between. CDR1 and CDR2 (germline): SNHLY, FYNNEI. The CDR3 DNA reads as TGTGCCAGCAGTACCCGGGGAGAGGATGGCTACACCTTC. This encodes CASSTRGEDGYTF. Complete variable domain (other parts from reference TRBV2 and TRBJ1-2): EPEVTQTPSHQVTQMGQEVILRCVPISNHLYFYWYRQILGQKVEFLVSFYNNEISEKSEIFDDQFSVERPDGSNFTLKIRSTKLEDSAMYFCASSTRGEDGYTFGSGTRLTVV.

The chain couples TRBV12-5 to TRBJ2-4, with D unclear. The V end was cut by 3 bases, the J end by 11 bases, with 8 bases between. Looked up from germline, CDR1 is LGHNT and CDR2 is FRNRAP. The CDR3 length is 11 residues. The CDR3 DNA reads TGTGCTAGTGGTTTAGATTATTTTCAGTACTTC. Protein product: CASGLDYFQYF.

The chain recombines TRBV20-1 with TRBJ1-6; the D gene is possibly TRBD1 (5 bases). Germline V gene data show CDR1 as DFQATT and CDR2 as SNEGSKA (reference sequence). V lost 3 bases, J lost 0 bases, and 9 bases lay in between. This CDR3 comprises 15 residues. The CDR3 is CSASPGGSYNSPLHF. In nucleotides, the CDR3 is TGCAGTGCTAGTCCGGGGGGCTCCTATAATTCACCCCTCCACTTT.

This chain uses TRBV5-6 with TRBJ2-2, with D unresolved. The V gene lost 0 bases and the J gene lost 3 bases, with 3 bases spanning the gap. CDR3 length: 13 residues. Germline-derived CDR1 and CDR2 are SGHDT and YYEEEE. This CDR3 reads CASSLGYTGELFF. The CDR3 region has the DNA TGTGCCAGCAGCTTGGGCTACACCGGGGAGCTGTTTTTT.

This rearrangement joins TRBV20-1 to TRBJ2-7; D unresolved. The germline CDR1 and CDR2 sequences are DFQATT and SNEGSKA (reference sequence). Trimming removed 4 bases at V and 6 bases at J, with 10 bases between. CDR3 length equals 11 residues. The CDR3 nucleotides are TGCAGTGCTACCGTCGAGCTCGAGCAGTACTTC. Translating it yields CSATVELEQYF.

The CDR3 nucleotides read TGTGCCAGCAGCTTCTCTAGCGGGAGGGCCACAGATACGCAGTATTTT. This encodes CASSFSSGRATDTQYF. This sequence joins TRBV7-2 and TRBJ2-3; 12 nucleotides match TRBD2. CDR3 length equals 16 residues. The germline CDR1 and CDR2 sequences are SGHTA and FQGNSA. V dropped 3 bases and J dropped 2; count of bases not matched to a gene: 3.

This clone occurred once. The chain couples TRBV2 to TRBJ2-7; no reliable D call. CDR1 is SNHLY, CDR2 FYNNEI, per germline. V was pared by 9 bases and J by 6 bases, with 15 bases between. This CDR3 contains 12 residues. The CDR3 nucleotides are TGTGCCAGAGTTGCTTTAAGGACCGAGCAGTACTTC. It encodes CARVALRTEQYF.

The CDR3 region has the DNA TGTGCCAGCAGCTTTTTCGGTGGCACTGAAGCTTTCTTT. It yields the protein CASSFFGGTEAFF. This chain joins TRBV5-4 and TRBJ1-1; D remains ambiguous. This CDR3 is built from 13 residues. CDR1 is SGHNT, CDR2 YYREEE, per germline (reference sequence). Deletions cut 2 bases from V and 4 bases from J, with 9 bases between.

The genes are TRBV3-1 (or the pseudogene TRBV3-2) and TRBJ2-4; D gene ambiguous. Germline V lookup: CDR1 LGHDT, CDR2 YNNKEL (reference sequence). With 1 base removed from V and 6 bases from J, the gap between germline ends came to 16 bases. This CDR3 is 16 amino acids long. CDR3 protein: CASSQVRVSGGNIQYF. The CDR3 nucleotides read TGTGCCAGCAGCCAAGTTCGGGTTTCAGGCGGAAACATTCAGTACTTC.

The rearrangement links TRBV6-5 to TRBJ2-1; a weak D match, TRBD2 (6 bases). V was trimmed by 6 bases and J by 0 bases, leaving 12 bases between them. Germline CDR1 MNHEY, CDR2 SVGAGI. The CDR3 covers 15 residues. CDR3 sequence reads: CASSLTRLSYNEQFF. CDR3 DNA sequence: TGTGCCAGCAGCCTGACTAGACTCTCCTACAATGAGCAGTTCTTC.

This clone was observed a single time. CDR3 amino acids: CASGLSGDIYEQYF. In nucleotides, the CDR3 is TGTGCCAGCGGACTATCCGGAGACATATACGAGCAGTACTTC. This sequence joins TRBV6-5 and TRBJ2-7, with a possible D match to TRBD2 (6 bases). Trimming took 8 bases from V and 4 from J, leaving 18 bases between them. CDR1 and CDR2 (germline): MNHEY, SVGAGI. CDR3 length equals 14 residues.

V is TRBV27 and J is TRBJ2-1; 11 bases align to TRBD2. Germline-derived CDR1 and CDR2 are MNHEY and SMNVEV (reference sequence). The CDR3 loop spans 17 amino acids. V shed 2 bases and J 6 bases; nucleotides not matched to a gene: 9. The CDR3 loop reads CASSLGPGLAVRNEQFF. The CDR3 nucleotides are TGTGCCAGCAGTTTAGGCCCGGGACTAGCGGTTCGCAATGAGCAGTTCTTC.

This sequence joins TRBV7-8 and TRBJ2-7; D may correspond to TRBD1 or TRBD2 (7 bases each). The DNA end favors TRBJ2-5, so the J call may be wrong. Germline-derived CDR1 and CDR2 are SGHVS and FQNEAQ. CDR3 length equals 15 residues. The CDR3 DNA sequence: TGTGCCAGCAGCTTATTTGCAGGGGGGGAAGAGACCCAGTACTTC. It encodes CASSLFAGGEETQYF.

V gene TRBV5-4 combines with J gene TRBJ2-1; D call uncertain. CDR1 is SGHNT and CDR2 is YYREEE in the germline V gene (reference sequence). Deletions cut 0 bases from V and 1 base from J, with 11 bases between. This CDR3 comprises 16 residues. In DNA form, the CDR3 reads TGTGCCAGCAGCTTGGGTTCGTCCGTTTCCTACAATGAGCAGTTCTTC. Translation: CASSLGSSVSYNEQFF. The full variable domain, rest sourced from reference TRBV5-4 and TRBJ2-1, is ETGVTQSPTHLIKTRGQQVTLRCSSQSGHNTVSWYQQALGQGPQFIFQYYREEENGRGNFPPRFSGLQFPNYSSELNVNALELDDSALYLCASSLGSSVSYNEQFFGPGTRLTVL.

The chain employs TRBV4-1 and TRBJ1-3, with D unresolved. The V and J ends lost 1 base and 4 bases respectively, with 14 bases between them. The V gene's germline CDR1 is MGHRA and CDR2 YSYEKL. This CDR3 contains 16 residues. The CDR3 DNA follows: TGCGCCAGCAGCCAAGGTTGGACCGGTGCAGGAAACACCATATATTTT. It codes for CASSQGWTGAGNTIYF.

This clone has more than one count but fewer than ten. The chain is built from TRBV5-1 and TRBJ2-7, with 9 positions matching TRBD1. The CDR3 covers 14 residues. The germline CDR1 and CDR2 sequences are SGHRS and YFSETQ. V was clipped by 4 bases and J by 4 bases; unmatched bases: 6. This chain's CDR3 is CASSRTGDSYEQYF. The CDR3 DNA reads TGCGCCAGCAGCCGGACAGGGGATTCTTACGAGCAGTACTTC.

In this sample, this clone turned up a few times. V is TRBV11-3 and J is TRBJ1-5; D gene unclear. V was shortened by 6 bases and J by 1 base, with 4 bases between the two germline ends. The CDR3 is 12 amino acids. The germline gives CDR1 SGHNT, CDR2 YENEEA. The CDR3 DNA reads as TGTGCCAGCAGGGACAGCAATCAGCCCCAGCATTTT. Encoded protein: CASRDSNQPQHF.

The chain carries TRBV19 and TRBJ2-2, with D perhaps matching TRBD2 (6 bases). In germline, CDR1 is LNHDA, CDR2 SQIVND (reference sequence). This CDR3 is 14 amino acids long. V was pared by 8 bases and J by 1 base, with 11 bases between. CDR3: CASDSGENTGELFF. CDR3 nucleotide sequence: TGTGCCAGTGATAGCGGAGAGAACACCGGGGAGCTGTTTTTT.

V usage is TRBV4-3 and J usage is TRBJ1-1, with D perhaps TRBD1 (5 bases). This CDR3 is 14 amino acids long. V was trimmed by 5 bases and J by 4 bases, leaving 14 bases between them. Germline-derived CDR1 and CDR2 are LGHNA and YSLEER. The CDR3 sequence: CASSLGVGSTEAFF. CDR3 bases: TGCGCCAGCAGCTTAGGGGTTGGGAGCACTGAAGCTTTCTTT.

The V and J genes are TRBV4-1 and TRBJ2-2, with 11 bases matching TRBD2. This CDR3 is 17 amino acids long. J lost 1 base, V lost 0 bases, and 1 base had no gene match. The germline gives CDR1 MGHRA, CDR2 YSYEKL. CDR3 DNA sequence: TGCGCCAGCAGCCAAGATACTAGCGGGAGGAACACCGGGGAGCTGTTTTTT. It is translated as CASSQDTSGRNTGELFF.

V gene TRBV5-6 combines with J gene TRBJ1-2; 10 bases match TRBD1. The CDR3 contains 14 residues. V gave up 7 bases and J gave up 4 bases; unmatched junction bases: 7. Germline CDR1 and CDR2: SGHDT and YYEEEE. The chain's CDR3 is CASGTGTGAYGYTF. In DNA form, the CDR3 reads TGTGCCAGCGGGACCGGGACAGGGGCCTATGGCTACACCTTC.